The source of this T cell receptor (beta chain) is a study (TCRdb year 2016). This clonotype was found once. Its antigen remains undetermined. Base-call qualities are not available, and no considerably larger clone is one nucleotide away. A single read offers scant evidence. Library creation used RT-PCR. The sequencing machine was an Illumina MiSeq. The public reads were quality trimmed at Q25 with fastp and then assembled into clones with MiXCR by TCRdb, keeping productive beta chains. Each CDR3 protein appears once, grouped with its most common genes and DNA. This sample has about 680,000 distinct CDR3 sequences in its table, and 12% to 15% of those were observed once. The biggest ten clones account for roughly 3.9% of the sample. The CDR3 has 15 amino acids, counting the end cysteine and phenylalanine. Only the CDR3 DNA stays, 45 bases, in frame from base 1. The germline V end is reduced by 7 bases and the J end by 3 bases; junction bases left unmatched: 12. The germline V gene supplies CDR1 MDHEN and CDR2 SYDVKM.

The sequence came from a female donor in good health, serving as a healthy control. Sequenced material: memory CD4+ T cells from blood. The rearranged segments are TRBV28 and TRBJ2-7, with 7 bases aligning to TRBD2. The CDR3 reads as follows: CASNYLAGEGYEQYF. The bases are TGTGCCAGCAACTACCTGGCGGGAGAAGGCTACGAGCAGTACTTC.